This T cell receptor beta chain was recorded in a study of regulatory T cells in long-lasting Graves disease. Trimming removed 7 bases at V and 6 bases at J, with 21 bases between. Germline assignment: CDR1 LGHNT and CDR2 FRNRAP. This CDR3 is built from 15 residues. Time point of the sample: persistent/refractory GD, antithyroid drugs over 5 years with positive TRAb. Following extraction of RNA from PBMCs, that RNA was used to make the TCR library. This clonotype was counted at least ten times. The antigen remains unidentified. Regarding the study as a whole: Sample size was small, which may have lowered accuracy.

Both iRepertoire HTBI primers and Arm-PCR of CDR3 regions were used to build the TCR beta libraries. Each CDR3 protein gets one entry after TCRdb re-called the multiplex PCR reads with MiXCR. This sample has over 450,000 distinct CDR3 sequences, with roughly 21% found just once. This clonotype was sampled from a female donor with Graves disease. Sample: peripheral blood mononuclear cells (PBMCs), taken when the disease was refractory, from a patient treated with antithyroid drugs. This chain links TRBV12-5 with TRBJ2-5; D is perhaps TRBD2 (5 bases). The chain's CDR3 is CASVLGDDPRKTQYF. The CDR3, as DNA: TGTGCTAGTGTCTTGGGAGACGACCCCCGGAAGACCCAGTACTTC.